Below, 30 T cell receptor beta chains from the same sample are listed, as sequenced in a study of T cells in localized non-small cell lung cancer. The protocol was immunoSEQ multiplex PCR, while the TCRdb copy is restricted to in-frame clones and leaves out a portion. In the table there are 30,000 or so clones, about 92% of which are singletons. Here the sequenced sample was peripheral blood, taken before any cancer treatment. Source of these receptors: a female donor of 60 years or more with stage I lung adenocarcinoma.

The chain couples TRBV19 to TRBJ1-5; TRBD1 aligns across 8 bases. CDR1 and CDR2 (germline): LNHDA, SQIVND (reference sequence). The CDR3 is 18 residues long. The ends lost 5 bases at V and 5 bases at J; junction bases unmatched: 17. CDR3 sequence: CASSVTDRAEKFYQPQHF. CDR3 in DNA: TGTGCCAGTAGTGTCACGGACAGGGCGGAGAAGTTTTATCAGCCCCAGCATTTT.

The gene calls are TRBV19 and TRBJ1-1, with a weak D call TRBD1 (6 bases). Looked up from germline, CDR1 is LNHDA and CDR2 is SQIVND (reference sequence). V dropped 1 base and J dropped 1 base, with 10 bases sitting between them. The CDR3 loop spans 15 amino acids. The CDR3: CASSIAAGANTEAFF. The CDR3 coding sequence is TGTGCCAGTAGTATAGCAGCGGGGGCGAACACTGAAGCTTTCTTT.

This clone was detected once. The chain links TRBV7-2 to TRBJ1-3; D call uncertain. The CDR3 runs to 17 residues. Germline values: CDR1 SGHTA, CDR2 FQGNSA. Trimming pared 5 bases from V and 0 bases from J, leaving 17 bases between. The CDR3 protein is CASSPSPVPSSGNTIYF. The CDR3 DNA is TGTGCCAGCAGCCCTTCCCCGGTTCCGAGCTCTGGAAACACCATATATTTT.

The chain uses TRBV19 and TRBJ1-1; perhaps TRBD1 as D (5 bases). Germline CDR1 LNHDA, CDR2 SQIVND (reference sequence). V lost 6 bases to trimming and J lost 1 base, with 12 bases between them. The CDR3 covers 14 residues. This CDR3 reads CASRPGRTNTEAFF. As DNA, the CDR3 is TGTGCCAGTAGGCCGGGACGGACGAACACTGAAGCTTTCTTT.

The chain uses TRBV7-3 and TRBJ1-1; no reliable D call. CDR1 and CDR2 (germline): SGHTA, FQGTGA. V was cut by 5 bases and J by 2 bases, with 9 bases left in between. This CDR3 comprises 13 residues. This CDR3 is CASSARANTEAFF. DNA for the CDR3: TGTGCCAGCAGCGCCCGGGCTAACACTGAAGCTTTCTTT.

This CDR3 reads CASSELGYTDTQYF. In DNA form, the CDR3 reads TGTGCCAGCAGTGAATTGGGTTATACAGATACGCAGTATTTT. The chain carries TRBV6-1 and TRBJ2-3; the D is unclear. The germline V and J ends were trimmed by 2 bases and 3 bases, with 9 bases remaining between them. From germline, CDR1 is MNHNS and CDR2 SASEGT. This CDR3 region has 14 residues.

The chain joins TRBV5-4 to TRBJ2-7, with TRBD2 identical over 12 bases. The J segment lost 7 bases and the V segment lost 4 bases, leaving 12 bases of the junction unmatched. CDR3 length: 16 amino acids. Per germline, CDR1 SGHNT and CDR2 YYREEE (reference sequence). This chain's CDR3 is CASSPGASGGAREQYF. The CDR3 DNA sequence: TGTGCCAGCAGCCCGGGGGCTAGCGGGGGGGCGAGGGAGCAGTACTTC.

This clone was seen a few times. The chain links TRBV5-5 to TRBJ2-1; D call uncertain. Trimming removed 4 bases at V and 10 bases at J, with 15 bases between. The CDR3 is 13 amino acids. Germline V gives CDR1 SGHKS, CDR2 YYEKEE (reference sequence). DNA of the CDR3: TGTGCCAGCAGCAGTCTGGGCAGGCACGAGCAGTTCTTC. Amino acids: CASSSLGRHEQFF.

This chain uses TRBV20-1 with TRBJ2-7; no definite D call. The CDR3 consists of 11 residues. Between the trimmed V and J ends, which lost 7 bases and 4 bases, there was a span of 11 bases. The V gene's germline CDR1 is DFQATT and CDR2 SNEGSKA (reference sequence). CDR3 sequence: CSGLLQYEQYF. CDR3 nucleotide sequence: TGCAGTGGCTTACTCCAGTACGAGCAGTACTTC.

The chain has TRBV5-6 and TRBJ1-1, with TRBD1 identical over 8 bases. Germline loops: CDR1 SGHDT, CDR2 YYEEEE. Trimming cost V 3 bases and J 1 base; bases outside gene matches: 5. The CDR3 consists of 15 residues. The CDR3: CASSYPGTGNTEAFF. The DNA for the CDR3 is TGTGCCAGCAGCTATCCCGGGACAGGGAACACTGAAGCTTTCTTT.

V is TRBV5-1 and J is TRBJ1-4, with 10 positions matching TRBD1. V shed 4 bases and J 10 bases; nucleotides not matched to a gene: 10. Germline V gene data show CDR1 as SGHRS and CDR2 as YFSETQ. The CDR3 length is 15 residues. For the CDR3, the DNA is TGCGCCAGCAGCGCGGGACAGGGGAGCTTCGGAAAACTGTTTTTT. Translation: CASSAGQGSFGKLFF.

CDR3 nucleotides: TGTGCCAGCAGCTTCGGGACAGGGGATTATCAGCCCCAGCATTTT. Translated: CASSFGTGDYQPQHF. The J gene is TRBJ1-5, the V gene TRBV5-6; 10 bases fit TRBD1. Trimming at V came to 2 bases and at J to 5 bases, leaving 4 bases not matched to a gene. The CDR3 is 15 amino acids. Germline values: CDR1 SGHDT, CDR2 YYEEEE. Full variable domain (outside the CDR3, taken from reference TRBV5-6 and TRBJ1-5): DAGVTQSPTHLIKTRGQQVTLRCSPKSGHDTVSWYQQALGQGPQFIFQYYEEEERQRGNFPDRFSGHQFPNYSSELNVNALLLGDSALYLCASSFGTGDYQPQHFGDGTRLSIL.

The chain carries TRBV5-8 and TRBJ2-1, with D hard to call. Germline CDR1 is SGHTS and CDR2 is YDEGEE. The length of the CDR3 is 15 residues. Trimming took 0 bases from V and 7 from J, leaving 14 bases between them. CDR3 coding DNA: TGTGCCAGCAGCTTGGGTGGGTTTGGAATAAATGAGCAGTTCTTC. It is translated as CASSLGGFGINEQFF.

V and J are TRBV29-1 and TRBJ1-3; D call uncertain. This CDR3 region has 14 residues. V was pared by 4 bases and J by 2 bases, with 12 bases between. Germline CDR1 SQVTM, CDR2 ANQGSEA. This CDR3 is CSVGMDSPGNTIYF. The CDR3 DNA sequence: TGCAGCGTTGGGATGGACTCCCCTGGAAACACCATATATTTT.

The DNA for the CDR3 is TGTGCCAGCAGCTCCATCCAGGGACAGGCCTCCTACGAGCAGTACTTC. Residues: CASSSIQGQASYEQYF. The gene calls are TRBV11-2 and TRBJ2-7, with 8 bases fitting TRBD1. Germline V gene data show CDR1 as SGHAT and CDR2 as FQNNGV. V shed 4 bases and J 0 bases; nucleotides not matched to a gene: 8. CDR3 size: 16 residues. Using reference TRBV11-2 and TRBJ2-7 for the parts outside the CDR3, the full variable domain is EAGVAQSPRYKIIEKRQSVAFWCNPISGHATLYWYQQILGQGPKLLIQFQNNGVVDDSQLPKDRFSAERLKGVDSTLKIQPAKLEDSAVYLCASSSIQGQASYEQYFGPGTRLTVT.

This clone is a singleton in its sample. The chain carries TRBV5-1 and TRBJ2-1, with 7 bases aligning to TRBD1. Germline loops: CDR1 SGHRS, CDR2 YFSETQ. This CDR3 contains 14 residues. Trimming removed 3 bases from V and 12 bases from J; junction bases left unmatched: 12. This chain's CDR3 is CASSSGRQHRGQFF. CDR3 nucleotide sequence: TGCGCCAGCAGCTCGGGACGGCAACACAGGGGGCAGTTCTTC.

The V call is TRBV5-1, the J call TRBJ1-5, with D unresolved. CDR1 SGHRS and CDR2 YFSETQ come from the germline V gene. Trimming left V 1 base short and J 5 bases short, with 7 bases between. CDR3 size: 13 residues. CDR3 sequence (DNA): TGCGCCAGCAGCTTGTCGCAGGATCAGCCCCAGCATTTT. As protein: CASSLSQDQPQHF.

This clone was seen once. In DNA form, the CDR3 reads TGTGCCAGCAGCCCGCTCGGCTCCTACAATGAGCAGTTCTTC. Translating gives CASSPLGSYNEQFF. V and J are TRBV6-5 and TRBJ2-1, with no clear D. CDR1 is MNHEY and CDR2 is SVGAGI in the germline V gene. This CDR3 contains 14 residues. The ends were cut back, 6 bases at V and 0 bases at J, with 9 bases in the middle.

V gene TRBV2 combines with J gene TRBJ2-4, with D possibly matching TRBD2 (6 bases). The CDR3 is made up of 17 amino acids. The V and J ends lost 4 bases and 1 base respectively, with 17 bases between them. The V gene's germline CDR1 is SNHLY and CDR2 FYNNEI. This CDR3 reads CASSAGLLQRAKNIQYF. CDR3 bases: TGTGCCAGCAGTGCGGGACTTTTACAGAGGGCCAAAAACATTCAGTACTTC.

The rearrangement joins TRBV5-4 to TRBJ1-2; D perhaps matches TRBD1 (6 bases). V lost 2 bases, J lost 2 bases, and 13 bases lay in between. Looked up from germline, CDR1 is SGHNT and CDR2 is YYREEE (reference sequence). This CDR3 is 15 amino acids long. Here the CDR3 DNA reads TGTGCCAGCAGCTTCACACTCCAGGGGAACTATGGCTACACCTTC. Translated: CASSFTLQGNYGYTF.

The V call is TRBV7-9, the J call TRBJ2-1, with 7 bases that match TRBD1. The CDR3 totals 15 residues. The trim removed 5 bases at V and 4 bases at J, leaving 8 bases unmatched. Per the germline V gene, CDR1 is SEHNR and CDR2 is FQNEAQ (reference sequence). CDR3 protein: CASSPLGTVYNEQFF. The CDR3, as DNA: TGTGCCAGCAGCCCCCTCGGGACAGTATACAATGAGCAGTTCTTC.

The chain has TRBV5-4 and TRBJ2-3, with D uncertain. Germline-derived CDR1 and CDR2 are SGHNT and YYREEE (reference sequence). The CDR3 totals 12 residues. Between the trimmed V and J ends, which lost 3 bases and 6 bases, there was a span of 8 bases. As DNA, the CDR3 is TGTGCCAGCAGCTCTGGGCCTGATACGCAGTATTTT. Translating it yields CASSSGPDTQYF.

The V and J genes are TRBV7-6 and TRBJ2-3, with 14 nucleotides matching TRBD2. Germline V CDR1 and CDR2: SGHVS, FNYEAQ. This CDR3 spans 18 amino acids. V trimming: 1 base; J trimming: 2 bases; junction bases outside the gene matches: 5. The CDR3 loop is CASSLDGLAGGYTDTQYF. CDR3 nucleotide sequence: TGTGCCAGCAGCTTAGACGGACTAGCGGGGGGTTACACAGATACGCAGTATTTT.

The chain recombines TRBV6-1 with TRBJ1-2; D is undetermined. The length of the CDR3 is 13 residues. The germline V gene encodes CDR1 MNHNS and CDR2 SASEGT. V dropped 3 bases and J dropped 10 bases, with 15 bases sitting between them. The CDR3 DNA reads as TGTGCCAGCAGTGATAGCCCACGAGGAATCTACACCTTC. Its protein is CASSDSPRGIYTF.

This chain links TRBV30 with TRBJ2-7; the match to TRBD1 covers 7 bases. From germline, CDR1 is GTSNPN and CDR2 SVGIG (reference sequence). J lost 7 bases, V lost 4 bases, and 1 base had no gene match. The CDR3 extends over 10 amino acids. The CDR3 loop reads CAWKGAEQYF. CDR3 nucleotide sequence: TGTGCCTGGAAGGGGGCTGAGCAGTACTTC.

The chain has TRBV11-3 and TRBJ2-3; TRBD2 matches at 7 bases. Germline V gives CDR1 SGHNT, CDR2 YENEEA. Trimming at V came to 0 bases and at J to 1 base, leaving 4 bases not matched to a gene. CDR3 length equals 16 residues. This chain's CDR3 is CASSLDRSGGTDTQYF. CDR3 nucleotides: TGTGCCAGCAGCTTAGATCGCAGCGGGGGCACAGATACGCAGTATTTT.

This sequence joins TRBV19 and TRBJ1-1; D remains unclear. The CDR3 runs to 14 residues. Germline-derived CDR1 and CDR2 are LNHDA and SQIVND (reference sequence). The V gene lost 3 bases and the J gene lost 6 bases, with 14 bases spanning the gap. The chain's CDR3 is CASSIGELGSEAFF. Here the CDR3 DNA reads TGTGCCAGTAGTATTGGGGAATTGGGGTCTGAAGCTTTCTTT.

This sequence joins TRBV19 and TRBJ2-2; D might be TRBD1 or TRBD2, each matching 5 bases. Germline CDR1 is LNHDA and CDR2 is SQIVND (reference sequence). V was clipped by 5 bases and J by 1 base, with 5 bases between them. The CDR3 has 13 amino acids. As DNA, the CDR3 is TGTGCCAGTAGTGGGGGGAACACCGGGGAGCTGTTTTTT. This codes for CASSGGNTGELFF.

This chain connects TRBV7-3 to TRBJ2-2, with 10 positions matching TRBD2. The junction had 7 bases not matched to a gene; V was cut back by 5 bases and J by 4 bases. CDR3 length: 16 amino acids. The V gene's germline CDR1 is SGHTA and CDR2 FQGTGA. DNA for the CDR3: TGTGCCAGCAGCCTGGAGCGGGGGGGCTCCACCGGGGAGCTGTTTTTT. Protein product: CASSLERGGSTGELFF.

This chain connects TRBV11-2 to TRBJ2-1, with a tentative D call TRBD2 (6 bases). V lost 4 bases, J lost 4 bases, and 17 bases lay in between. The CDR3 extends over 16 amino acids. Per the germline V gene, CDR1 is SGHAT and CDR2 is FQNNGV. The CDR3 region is CASSSRGSFGYNEQFF. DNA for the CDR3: TGTGCCAGCAGCTCCCGGGGGTCGTTCGGGTACAATGAGCAGTTCTTC.